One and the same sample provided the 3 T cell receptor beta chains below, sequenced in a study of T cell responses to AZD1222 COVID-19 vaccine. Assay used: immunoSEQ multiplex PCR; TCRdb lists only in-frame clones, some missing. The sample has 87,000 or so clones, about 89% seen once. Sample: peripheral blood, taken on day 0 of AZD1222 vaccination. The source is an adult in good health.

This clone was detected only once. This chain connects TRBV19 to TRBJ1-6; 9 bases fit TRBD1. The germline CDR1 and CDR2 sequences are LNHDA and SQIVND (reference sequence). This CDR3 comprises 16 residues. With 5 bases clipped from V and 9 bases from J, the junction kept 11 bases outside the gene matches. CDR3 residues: CASSVTDRGKSSPLHF. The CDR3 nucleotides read TGTGCCAGTAGTGTGACCGACAGGGGGAAAAGTTCACCCCTCCACTTT. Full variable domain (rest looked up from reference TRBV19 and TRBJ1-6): DGGITQSPKYLFRKEGQNVTLSCEQNLNHDAMYWYRQDPGQGLRLIYYSQIVNDFQKGDIAEGYSVSREKKESFPLTVTSAQKNPTAFYLCASSVTDRGKSSPLHFGNGTRLTVT.

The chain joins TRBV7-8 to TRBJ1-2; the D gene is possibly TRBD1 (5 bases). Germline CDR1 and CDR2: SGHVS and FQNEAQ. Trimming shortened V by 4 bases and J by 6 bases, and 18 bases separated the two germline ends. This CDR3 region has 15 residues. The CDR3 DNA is TGTGCCAGCAGCTCCCCCCTACGGGGGGTGGATGGCTACACCTTC. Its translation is CASSSPLRGVDGYTF.

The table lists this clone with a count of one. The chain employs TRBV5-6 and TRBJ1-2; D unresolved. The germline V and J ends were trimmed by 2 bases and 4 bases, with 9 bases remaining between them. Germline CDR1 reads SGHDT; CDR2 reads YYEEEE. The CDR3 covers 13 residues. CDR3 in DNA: TGTGCCAGCAGCTTCCAGGCTGCCTATGGCTACACCTTC. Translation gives CASSFQAAYGYTF. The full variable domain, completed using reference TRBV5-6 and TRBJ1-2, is DAGVTQSPTHLIKTRGQQVTLRCSPKSGHDTVSWYQQALGQGPQFIFQYYEEEERQRGNFPDRFSGHQFPNYSSELNVNALLLGDSALYLCASSFQAAYGYTFGSGTRLTVV.